This T cell receptor beta chain was sequenced for a study of glioma-infiltrating T cells after dendritic cell vaccination. Study-level information: Dendritic cell vaccination trial patients had either newly diagnosed or recurrent glioblastoma. Study results and caveats: Few patients contributed both blood and tumor specimens.

With regard to this clone: Its antigen is currently unknown.

Time point indicated: after dendritic cell vaccination, including at tumor progression/relapse. No glioblastoma patient carried an isocitrate dehydrogenase mutation. This CDR3 comprises 19 residues. Trimming took 4 bases from V and 2 from J; bases not matched to a gene: 14. Germline loops: CDR1 SGHRS, CDR2 YFSETQ. The PCR used 60 V beta and 13 J beta primers. Clones were read by immunoSEQ multiplex PCR, and TCRdb kept only the in-frame ones, dropping some. The sample has about 64,000 clones; 86% are singletons. The chain is built from TRBV5-1 and TRBJ1-3; 11 positions match TRBD1. This TCR was sampled from a human donor with glioblastoma. The sequenced sample was blood, obtained after dendritic cell vaccination. Here the CDR3 DNA reads TGCGCCAGCAGCCCCGCCGGACAGGGGGCGAACGATGCTGGAAACACCATATATTTT. This translates into CASSPAGQGANDAGNTIYF. Full variable domain (rest looked up from reference TRBV5-1 and TRBJ1-3): KAGVTQTPRYLIKTRGQQVTLSCSPISGHRSVSWYQQTPGQGLQFLFEYFSETQRNKGNFPGRFSGRQFSNSRSEMNVSTLELGDSALYLCASSPAGQGANDAGNTIYFGEGSWLTVV.